This TCR beta chain derives from a study of shared clonotypes between healthy human individuals. Across the whole study: Serving as donors were two women and a few men, whose ages spanned 18 to 49. Researchers assigned three CD4 naive, three CD4 memory, two CD8 naive and one CD8 memory plate to each donor.

Regarding this clone: Antigen specificity is unknown.

Replicate PCRs for sorted subsets used roughly 200 ng DNA; this equaled tens of thousands of T cell genomes. Clones were sequenced by immunoSEQ multiplex PCR, and TCRdb holds only the in-frame ones, with some missing. The sample records a few million clones, 85% to 95% being singletons. With 0 bases clipped from V and 5 bases from J, the junction kept 9 bases outside the gene matches. CDR3 length: 17 residues. Germline V CDR1 and CDR2: SGHRS, YFSETQ. Findings and caveats of the study: It was only blood that was sampled, and tissue repertoires likely differ.

The source of this sequence is a man aged 18 to 30 in good health. Some clones in this sample may be carry-over from other donors' samples. Sequences were obtained from naive CD4+ T cells from PBMCs. Specified subset: CD45RA+ positively selected. The chain has TRBV5-1 and TRBJ2-3; 10 bases are shared with TRBD2. CDR3 loop: CASSLVSSGRGEDTQYF. The CDR3, as DNA: TGCGCCAGCAGCTTGGTTTCTAGCGGGAGAGGGGAAGATACGCAGTATTTT. The full variable domain, rest sourced from reference TRBV5-1 and TRBJ2-3, is KAGVTQTPRYLIKTRGQQVTLSCSPISGHRSVSWYQQTPGQGLQFLFEYFSETQRNKGNFPGRFSGRQFSNSRSEMNVSTLELGDSALYLCASSLVSSGRGEDTQYFGPGTRLTVL.